Listed here are 24 T cell receptor beta chains from one sample, sequenced in a study of cytomegalovirus exposure and HLA in healthy donors. The PCR employed 60 Vbeta primers together with 13 Jbeta primers. Here immunoSEQ multiplex PCR was the method, and the copy in TCRdb shows in-frame clones only, minus some. Here the sample spans 150,000 to 200,000 clones, roughly 78% being singletons. The sequencing sample was made of PBMCs. These receptors were obtained from a woman in her twenties or thirties in good health and CMV-seropositive.

The gene calls are TRBV7-9 and TRBJ2-1, with TRBD2 matching over 12 bases. The CDR3 spans 15 residues. The J segment lost 7 bases and the V segment lost 3 bases, leaving 4 bases of the junction unmatched. Germline CDR1 and CDR2: SEHNR and FQNEAQ (reference sequence). This chain's CDR3 is CASSFLAGGPNEQFF. The CDR3 nucleotides are TGTGCCAGCAGCTTCCTAGCGGGAGGGCCAAATGAGCAGTTCTTC.

The gene calls are TRBV7-6 and TRBJ1-3; D is undetermined. Trimming stripped 4 bases from V and 0 bases from J, with 10 bases between. CDR1 SGHVS and CDR2 FNYEAQ come from the germline V gene. There are 15 residues in the CDR3. DNA of the CDR3: TGTGCCAGCAGCTCCCACGACTACTCTGGAAACACCATATATTTT. Residues: CASSSHDYSGNTIYF.

This clone was observed a few times. The J gene is TRBJ2-7, the V gene TRBV7-2; D not certain. The V gene lost 4 bases and the J gene lost 0 bases, with 10 bases spanning the gap. The CDR3 consists of 14 residues. CDR1 and CDR2 (germline): SGHTA, FQGNSA. The CDR3 nucleotides read TGTGCCAGCAGCTCCTCCTCTTACTCCTACGAGCAGTACTTC. This encodes CASSSSSYSYEQYF.

The chain combines TRBV4-3 with TRBJ2-7; 10 positions match TRBD2. This CDR3 is built from 15 residues. The germline CDR1 and CDR2 sequences are LGHNA and YSLEER. V shed 2 bases and J 3 bases; nucleotides not matched to a gene: 4. The chain's CDR3 is CASSQTSGALYEQYF. CDR3 sequence (DNA): TGCGCCAGCAGCCAAACTAGCGGGGCCCTCTACGAGCAGTACTTC.

J is TRBJ2-7 and V is TRBV13; the match to TRBD1 covers 9 bases. The V and J ends lost 5 bases and 5 bases, in that order; junction bases with no gene match: 4. In germline, CDR1 is PRHDT, CDR2 FYEKMQ (reference sequence). This CDR3 spans 13 amino acids. CDR3: CASSVQGANEQYF. The CDR3 region has the DNA TGTGCCAGCAGCGTACAGGGGGCAAACGAGCAGTACTTC.

The chain recombines TRBV7-2 with TRBJ1-4, with D possibly matching TRBD1 (5 bases). The V and J ends lost 4 bases and 5 bases respectively, with 17 bases between them. The CDR3 is 16 residues long. CDR1 is SGHTA, CDR2 FQGNSA, per germline. As DNA, the CDR3 is TGTGCCAGCAGCTATACGAACCGCGGGGGAAATGAAAAACTGTTTTTT. Translating gives CASSYTNRGGNEKLFF.

This clone was counted a few times. The chain has TRBV10-3 and TRBJ2-7; 11 bases align to TRBD2. With 3 bases clipped from V and 5 bases from J, the junction kept 3 bases outside the gene matches. The CDR3 has 14 amino acids. Per germline, CDR1 ENHRY and CDR2 SYGVKD. CDR3 residues: CAISELAGDNEQYF. CDR3 DNA: TGTGCCATCAGTGAACTAGCGGGAGATAACGAGCAGTACTTC.

The CDR3, as DNA: TGTGCCAGAAGCTTGGTGCGGGAGGTGTTAGATACGCAGTATTTT. Its protein is CARSLVREVLDTQYF. The chain carries TRBV5-3 and TRBJ2-3; 8 bases agree with TRBD2. Being an ORF, TRBV5-3 has a function that is uncertain. The CDR3 is 15 residues long. With 0 bases clipped from V and 5 bases from J, the junction kept 5 bases outside the gene matches.

The CDR3 DNA reads TGCGCCAGCAGCCTACAAGAAAAACTGTTTTTT. It yields the protein CASSLQEKLFF. V gene TRBV4-1 combines with J gene TRBJ1-4; no firm D call. The CDR3 sequence is 11 residues long. The germline V gene encodes CDR1 MGHRA and CDR2 YSYEKL. Trimming removed 4 bases from V and 8 bases from J, with 5 bases in between.

This sequence joins TRBV6-5 and TRBJ2-3; no clear D gene. Germline V CDR1 and CDR2: MNHEY, SVGAGI. CDR3 length: 12 residues. Between the trimmed V and J ends, which lost 4 bases and 2 bases, there was a span of 4 bases. The CDR3: CASSLNTDTQYF. CDR3 coding DNA: TGTGCCAGCAGTTTAAACACAGATACGCAGTATTTT.

This chain connects TRBV4-1 to TRBJ1-2; D possibly corresponds to TRBD1 (6 bases). From germline, CDR1 is MGHRA and CDR2 YSYEKL. Trimming pared 4 bases from V and 8 bases from J, leaving 26 bases between. CDR3 length equals 17 residues. CDR3: CASSPGVARGLWNGYTF. The CDR3 DNA sequence: TGCGCCAGCAGCCCAGGGGTGGCCAGGGGCCTATGGAACGGCTACACCTTC.

The chain combines TRBV5-5 with TRBJ2-6, with TRBD1 as a possible D gene (6 bases). V dropped 0 bases and J dropped 12 bases, with 13 bases sitting between them. Germline CDR1 SGHKS, CDR2 YYEKEE (reference sequence). The CDR3 contains 14 residues. The CDR3 protein is CASSLEGQTAVLTF. CDR3 DNA: TGTGCCAGCAGCTTGGAAGGACAGACCGCCGTCCTGACTTTC.

This clone appeared a few times. V gene TRBV15 combines with J gene TRBJ2-7, with D maybe TRBD1 (6 bases). Trimming took 3 bases from V and 6 from J, leaving 12 bases between them. Germline V gene sequence: CDR1 LNHNV, CDR2 YYDKDF (reference sequence). CDR3 length: 13 residues. The CDR3 DNA reads TGTGCCACCAGCAGCCTACAGGGAACCGAGCAGTACTTC. Encoded protein: CATSSLQGTEQYF.

V usage is TRBV5-1 and J usage is TRBJ2-7, with a possible D match to TRBD1 (5 bases). Trimming cost V 5 bases and J 2 bases, with 17 bases left between them. Germline CDR1 reads SGHRS; CDR2 reads YFSETQ. CDR3 size: 15 residues. The CDR3 region is CASRAQAPLTYEQYF. The CDR3 DNA reads TGCGCCAGCAGGGCACAGGCCCCCCTTACCTACGAGCAGTACTTC.

The sample holds a few counts of this clone. The rearrangement links TRBV9 to TRBJ1-1, with D unclear. V gave up 4 bases and J gave up 1 base, with 14 bases separating them. The length of the CDR3 is 15 residues. The germline V gene encodes CDR1 SGDLS and CDR2 YYNGEE. The CDR3 DNA follows: TGTGCCAGCAGCCCCCGAGGCTTTTCGAACACTGAAGCTTTCTTT. This gives the protein CASSPRGFSNTEAFF. The variable domain in full, completed from reference TRBV9 and TRBJ1-1, reads DSGVTQTPKHLITATGQRVTLRCSPRSGDLSVYWYQQSLDQGLQFLIQYYNGEERAKGNILERFSAQQFPDLHSELNLSSLELGDSALYFCASSPRGFSNTEAFFGQGTRLTVV.

The genes are TRBV30 and TRBJ1-1; TRBD1 is a possible D gene (5 bases). The CDR3 runs to 14 residues. Trimming removed 0 bases from V and 4 bases from J, with 12 bases in between. The germline V gene has CDR1 GTSNPN and CDR2 SVGIG (reference sequence). CDR3 sequence reads: CAWSVGQGFTEAFF. DNA of the CDR3: TGTGCCTGGAGTGTAGGGCAGGGATTCACTGAAGCTTTCTTT.

This chain connects TRBV27 to TRBJ2-7; D not certain. With 5 bases removed from V and 1 base from J, the gap between germline ends came to 15 bases. The CDR3 sequence is 15 residues long. Germline CDR1 and CDR2: MNHEY and SMNVEV (reference sequence). CDR3: CASSPGRTPSYEQYF. The DNA for the CDR3 is TGTGCCAGCAGTCCGGGTAGAACACCTTCCTACGAGCAGTACTTC.

V gene TRBV4-3 combines with J gene TRBJ1-4, with D possibly being TRBD1 (6 bases). Germline lookup yields CDR1 LGHNA and CDR2 YSLEER. The V end lost 0 bases, the J end lost 4 bases, and 27 bases lay between the germline ends. CDR3 length: 21 amino acids. This chain's CDR3 is CASSQDLPNPTGRGYNEKLFF. The CDR3 nucleotides read TGCGCCAGCAGCCAAGATCTCCCTAATCCAACCGGCAGGGGTTATAATGAAAAACTGTTTTTT.

The V and J genes are TRBV30 and TRBJ1-1; D is unresolved. V lost 0 bases to trimming and J lost 2 bases, with 13 bases between them. From germline, CDR1 is GTSNPN and CDR2 SVGIG (reference sequence). CDR3 length: 15 amino acids. The CDR3 loop is CAWSVSGWGNTEAFF. DNA of the CDR3: TGTGCCTGGAGTGTCTCGGGGTGGGGAAACACTGAAGCTTTCTTT.

The V call is TRBV27, the J call TRBJ2-3; 9 bases fit TRBD2. The CDR3 has 16 residues. V was pared by 5 bases and J by 1 base, with 7 bases of the junction left unmatched. Germline V lookup: CDR1 MNHEY, CDR2 SMNVEV (reference sequence). The CDR3 DNA reads as TGTGCCAGCAGTATCCTGACTAGCGGCCGCACAGATACGCAGTATTTT. It yields the protein CASSILTSGRTDTQYF.

The V gene is TRBV28, the J gene TRBJ1-2; D might be TRBD1 (6 bases). The germline V and J ends were trimmed by 2 bases and 5 bases, with 18 bases remaining between them. The length of the CDR3 is 16 residues. CDR1 is MDHEN, CDR2 SYDVKM, per germline. Here the CDR3 reads CASSLGGRRGGYGYTF. CDR3 bases: TGTGCCAGCAGTTTAGGAGGTCGCAGGGGAGGGTATGGCTACACCTTC.

The rearrangement uses TRBV15 and TRBJ2-5; D may be TRBD2 (6 bases). The germline CDR1 and CDR2 sequences are LNHNV and YYDKDF (reference sequence). There are 14 residues in the CDR3. Trimming cost V 1 base and J 3 bases, with 9 bases left between them. CDR3 nucleotide sequence: TGTGCCACCAGCAGAGGCCTAGCGAAAGAGACCCAGTACTTC. Translated, it gives CATSRGLAKETQYF.

The chain is built from TRBV15 and TRBJ1-2, with D unclear. Per germline, CDR1 LNHNV and CDR2 YYDKDF (reference sequence). This CDR3 contains 14 residues. Trimming cost V 0 bases and J 4 bases, with 9 bases left between them. The CDR3 spells CATSRDLELYGYTF. The CDR3, as DNA: TGTGCCACCAGCAGAGATCTAGAACTCTATGGCTACACCTTC.

J is TRBJ2-5 and V is TRBV18; a weak D match, TRBD1 (5 bases). The germline V gene has CDR1 KGHSH and CDR2 LQKENI. The CDR3 has 16 amino acids. V gave up 6 bases and J gave up 0 bases, with 17 bases separating them. As DNA, the CDR3 is TGTGCCAGCTCCCTGTTCGACCAGGGATACCAAGAGACCCAGTACTTC. Translating gives CASSLFDQGYQETQYF.